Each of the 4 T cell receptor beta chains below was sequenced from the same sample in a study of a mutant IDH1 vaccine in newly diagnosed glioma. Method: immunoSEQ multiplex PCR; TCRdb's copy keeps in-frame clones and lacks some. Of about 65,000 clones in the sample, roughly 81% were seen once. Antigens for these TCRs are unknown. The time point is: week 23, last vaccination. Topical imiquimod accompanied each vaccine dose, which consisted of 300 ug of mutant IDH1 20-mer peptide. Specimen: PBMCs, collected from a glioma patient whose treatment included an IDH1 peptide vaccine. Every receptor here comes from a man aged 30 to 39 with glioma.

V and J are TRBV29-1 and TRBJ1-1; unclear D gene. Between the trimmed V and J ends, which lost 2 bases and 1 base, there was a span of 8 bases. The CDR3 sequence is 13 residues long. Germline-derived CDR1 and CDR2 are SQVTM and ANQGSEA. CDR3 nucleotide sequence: TGCAGCGTTGAACTAATCGAGAACACTGAAGCTTTCTTT. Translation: CSVELIENTEAFF.

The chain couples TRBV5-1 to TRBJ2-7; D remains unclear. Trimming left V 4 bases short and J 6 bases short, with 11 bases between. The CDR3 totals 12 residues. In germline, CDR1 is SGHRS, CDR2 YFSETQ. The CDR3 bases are TGCGCCAGCAGCGCGAACATTGGCGAGCAGTACTTC. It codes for CASSANIGEQYF.

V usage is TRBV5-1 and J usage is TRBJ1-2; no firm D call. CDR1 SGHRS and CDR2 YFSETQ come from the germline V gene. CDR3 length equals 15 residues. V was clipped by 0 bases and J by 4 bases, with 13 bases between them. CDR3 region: CASSLDGSSSYGYTF. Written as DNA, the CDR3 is TGCGCCAGCAGCTTGGACGGGAGCTCTAGCTATGGCTACACCTTC.

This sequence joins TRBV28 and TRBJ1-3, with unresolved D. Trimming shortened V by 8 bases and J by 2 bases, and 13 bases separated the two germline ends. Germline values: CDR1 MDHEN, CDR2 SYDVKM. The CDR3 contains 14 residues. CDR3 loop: CASRKGTAGNTIYF. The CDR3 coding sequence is TGTGCCAGCCGTAAGGGTACGGCTGGAAACACCATATATTTT.